This T cell receptor beta chain was recorded in a study of T-cell reconstitution after alpha-beta-depleted transplantation in children. Unique molecular identifiers were incorporated into the prepared TCRbeta library. TCRdb reanalysed the PCR reads using MiXCR and keeps one entry per CDR3 protein. The sample lists tens of thousands of distinct CDR3 sequences, about 6.7% occurring once. The CDR3 covers 16 residues. J lost 2 bases, V lost 4 bases, and 4 bases had no gene match. The germline V gene has CDR1 MNHEY and CDR2 SMNVEV (reference sequence). This clonotype was counted only a few times. Sequencing used PBMCs from the stem cell graft donor, obtained from the stem cell graft. This chain joins TRBV27 and TRBJ2-1; 11 nucleotides align to TRBD2. The receptor's source is a human donor who donated a stem cell graft to a child with acute lymphoblastic leukemia. CDR3 loop: CASSWGLAAAYNEQFF. CDR3 DNA sequence: TGTGCCAGCAGTTGGGGACTAGCGGCTGCCTACAATGAGCAGTTCTTC.